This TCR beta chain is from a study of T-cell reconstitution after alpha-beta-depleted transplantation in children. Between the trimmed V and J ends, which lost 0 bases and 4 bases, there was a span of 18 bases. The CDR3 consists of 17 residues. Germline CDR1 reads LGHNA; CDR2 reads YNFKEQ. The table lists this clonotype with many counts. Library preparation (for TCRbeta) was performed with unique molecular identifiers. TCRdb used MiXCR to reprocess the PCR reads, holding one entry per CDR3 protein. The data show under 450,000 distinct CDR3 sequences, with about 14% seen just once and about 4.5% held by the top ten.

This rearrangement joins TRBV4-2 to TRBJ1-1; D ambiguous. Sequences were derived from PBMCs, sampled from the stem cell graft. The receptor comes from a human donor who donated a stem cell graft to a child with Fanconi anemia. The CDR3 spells CASSQDPTGPRGTEAFF. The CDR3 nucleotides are TGTGCCAGCAGCCAAGACCCCACCGGGCCTCGAGGCACTGAAGCTTTCTTT.